The count of the clone carrying this TCR beta chain is one. This record belongs to a study of blood T cell repertoires in COVID-19. Study-level information: Samples came from the United States, Italy and Spain, spanning acute and convalescent COVID-19. In each case, the material was cDNA or gDNA derived from T cells, B-cell-depleted T cells, or PBMCs.

In the authors' methods: How many nucleated cells were present was estimated from reference gene primer amplification. TCRdb's copy holds only in-frame clones and misses some; the assay was immunoSEQ multiplex PCR. The V and J calls and clone size were taken over from that table, and D and trimming were inferred from the DNA. The sample includes fewer than 150,000 clones, about 87% of them seen just once. CDR1 is SGHTA and CDR2 is FQGNSA in the germline V gene. V lost 5 bases and J lost 4; bases outside the gene matches: 10. CDR3 size: 15 residues. The specimen was peripheral blood. The clonotype was recovered from a woman between 45 and 65 years old with acute or convalescent COVID-19. The chain recombines TRBV7-2 with TRBJ2-7; 8 nucleotides align to TRBD1. This CDR3 reads CASSPAGGAVYEQYF. CDR3 in DNA: TGTGCCAGCAGCCCCGCAGGGGGCGCGGTTTACGAGCAGTACTTC.